The 26 T cell receptor beta chains below were found in one sample sequenced in a study of shared clonotypes between healthy human individuals. Only in-frame clones appear in the TCRdb table, and some are missing; sequencing was by immunoSEQ multiplex PCR. The sample holds about 2 million clones, 90% to 95% seen once. The sample consisted of naive CD4+ T cells sorted from blood. The subset was: CD45RA+ positively selected. These TCRs come from a man aged 18 to 29 in good health.

Concerning this clone: Other DNA variants within this sample encode the same CDR3. The genes are TRBV5-1 and TRBJ2-2, with TRBD1 identical over 7 bases. The CDR3 sequence is 15 residues long. Germline CDR1 is SGHRS and CDR2 is YFSETQ. Trimming at V came to 3 bases and at J to 0 bases, leaving 2 bases not matched to a gene. CDR3 sequence (DNA): TGCGCCAGCAGCTCGGGACAGTCGAACACCGGGGAGCTGTTTTTT. Its translation: CASSSGQSNTGELFF.

On this clone itself: The sample holds other DNA sequences that translate to the same CDR3. This chain joins TRBV7-2 and TRBJ2-7, with D hard to call. Germline V lookup: CDR1 SGHTA, CDR2 FQGNSA. V shed 5 bases and J shed 1 base, with 9 bases lying between them. This CDR3 spans 13 amino acids. CDR3 amino acids: CASSLRGSYEQYF. Written as DNA, the CDR3 is TGTGCCAGCAGCCTCCGCGGTTCCTACGAGCAGTACTTC. Combining the CDR3 with reference TRBV7-2 and TRBJ2-7 gives the whole variable domain GAGVSQSPSNKVTEKGKDVELRCDPISGHTALYWYRQSLGQGLEFLIYFQGNSAPDKSGLPSDRFSAERTGGSVSTLTIQRTQQEDSAVYLCASSLRGSYEQYFGPGTRLTVT.

This clone is a singleton in its sample. This chain connects TRBV7-8 to TRBJ2-7, with TRBD2 as a possible D gene (6 bases). This CDR3 has 15 amino acids. From germline, CDR1 is SGHVS and CDR2 FQNEAQ. Trimming shortened V by 1 base and J by 2 bases, and 12 bases separated the two germline ends. The chain's CDR3 is CASSLEEGPAYEQYF. In DNA form, the CDR3 reads TGTGCCAGCAGCTTAGAGGAGGGCCCAGCCTACGAGCAGTACTTC. Full variable domain (remainder filled in from reference TRBV7-8 and TRBJ2-7): GAGVSQSPRYKVAKRGQDVALRCDPISGHVSLFWYQQALGQGPEFLTYFQNEAQLDKSGLPSDRFFAERPEGSVSTLKIQRTQQEDSAVYLCASSLEEGPAYEQYFGPGTRLTVT.

CDR3 bases: TGCGCCAGCAGCCCAGGGACTAGCGGAAAACAAGAGACCCAGTACTTC. It codes for CASSPGTSGKQETQYF. This rearrangement joins TRBV5-1 to TRBJ2-5, with TRBD2 matching over 11 bases. After removal of 4 bases from V and 2 bases from J, the junction contained 7 bases not matched to a gene. The CDR3 extends over 16 amino acids. The germline CDR1 and CDR2 sequences are SGHRS and YFSETQ.

V and J are TRBV7-9 and TRBJ1-4; no firm D call. This CDR3 has 13 amino acids. V shed 1 base and J shed 7 bases, with 7 bases lying between them. The germline CDR1 and CDR2 sequences are SEHNR and FQNEAQ (reference sequence). The DNA of the CDR3 is TGTGCCAGCAGCTTAGGTCAGGCTGAAAAACTGTTTTTT. Its protein is CASSLGQAEKLFF. Full variable domain (outside the CDR3, taken from reference TRBV7-9 and TRBJ1-4): DTGVSQNPRHKITKRGQNVTFRCDPISEHNRLYWYRQTLGQGPEFLTYFQNEAQLEKSRLLSDRFSAERPKGSFSTLEIQRTEQGDSAMYLCASSLGQAEKLFFGSGTQLSVL.

V is TRBV25-1 and J is TRBJ2-2, with D perhaps assigned TRBD1 or TRBD2 (5 bases each). CDR1 and CDR2 (germline): MGHDK, SYGVNS. This CDR3 has 13 amino acids. Trimming left V 6 bases short and J 6 bases short, with 11 bases between. The DNA for the CDR3 is TGTGCCAGCAGGGGGGACGGGCCCGGGGAGCTGTTTTTT. Its protein is CASRGDGPGELFF.

The chain employs TRBV7-2 and TRBJ1-3; the match to TRBD1 covers 9 bases. CDR3 length equals 15 residues. The V gene's germline CDR1 is SGHTA and CDR2 FQGNSA. The ends lost 5 bases at V and 1 base at J; junction bases unmatched: 3. CDR3 coding DNA: TGTGCCAGCAGCGGGGGGACAGGGTCTGGAAACACCATATATTTT. The encoded protein is CASSGGTGSGNTIYF. The variable domain in full, completed from reference TRBV7-2 and TRBJ1-3, reads GAGVSQSPSNKVTEKGKDVELRCDPISGHTALYWYRQSLGQGLEFLIYFQGNSAPDKSGLPSDRFSAERTGGSVSTLTIQRTQQEDSAVYLCASSGGTGSGNTIYFGEGSWLTVV.

V is TRBV7-9 and J is TRBJ2-7, with TRBD2 identical over 10 bases. This CDR3 is 15 amino acids long. The junction had 7 bases not matched to a gene; V was cut back by 5 bases and J by 3 bases. CDR1 SEHNR and CDR2 FQNEAQ come from the germline V gene (reference sequence). Here the CDR3 reads CASSPTSGMDYEQYF. Here the CDR3 DNA reads TGTGCCAGCAGCCCTACTAGCGGGATGGACTACGAGCAGTACTTC.

CDR3 sequence reads: CASSNRGETQYF. DNA of the CDR3: TGTGCCAGCAGTAACAGGGGAGAGACCCAGTACTTC. V usage is TRBV28 and J usage is TRBJ2-5, with 7 bases matching TRBD1. This CDR3 contains 12 residues. Trimming took 5 bases from V and 4 from J; bases not matched to a gene: 1. The germline V gene encodes CDR1 MDHEN and CDR2 SYDVKM.

V usage is TRBV7-9 and J usage is TRBJ2-7; D ambiguous. This CDR3 spans 11 amino acids. The germline gives CDR1 SEHNR, CDR2 FQNEAQ (reference sequence). The V and J ends lost 7 bases and 12 bases respectively, with 16 bases between them. The CDR3 sequence is CASISNTIGYF. The CDR3 coding sequence is TGTGCCAGCATCTCTAATACCATTGGGTACTTC.

The chain couples TRBV29-1 to TRBJ2-7; D perhaps matches TRBD1 (5 bases). The ends were cut back, 4 bases at V and 7 bases at J, with 20 bases in the middle. Germline CDR1 reads SQVTM; CDR2 reads ANQGSEA. This CDR3 contains 14 residues. The CDR3, as DNA: TGCAGCGTTGTTCTGGACACACGACCTGGGGAGCAGTACTTC. Translated, it gives CSVVLDTRPGEQYF.

This chain links TRBV5-1 with TRBJ1-6; 7 positions agree with TRBD1. CDR1 SGHRS and CDR2 YFSETQ come from the germline V gene. The V gene end was trimmed by 4 bases and the J gene end by 9 bases; junction bases not matched to a gene: 10. The CDR3 length is 15 residues. CDR3 bases: TGCGCCAGCAGCGAACGGACAGGTCTATTTTCACCCCTCCACTTT. Translation: CASSERTGLFSPLHF. Based on the CDR3 plus reference TRBV5-1 and TRBJ1-6, the full variable domain is KAGVTQTPRYLIKTRGQQVTLSCSPISGHRSVSWYQQTPGQGLQFLFEYFSETQRNKGNFPGRFSGRQFSNSRSEMNVSTLELGDSALYLCASSERTGLFSPLHFGNGTRLTVT.

The CDR3 is CASSTGTVVYNEQFF. In DNA, the CDR3 is TGTGCCAGCAGCACAGGGACTGTCGTATACAATGAGCAGTTCTTC. The chain carries TRBV5-4 and TRBJ2-1; D is perhaps TRBD1 or TRBD2 (6 bases each). The CDR3 runs to 15 residues. V shed 4 bases and J shed 4 bases, with 15 bases lying between them. The germline gives CDR1 SGHNT, CDR2 YYREEE (reference sequence).

The chain combines TRBV9 with TRBJ2-2, with TRBD1 matching over 10 bases. Germline CDR1 reads SGDLS; CDR2 reads YYNGEE. Unmatched junction bases numbered 3, after V lost 0 bases and J lost 4 bases. The CDR3 has 16 amino acids. The DNA of the CDR3 is TGTGCCAGCAGCGTAGTAGGGACAGGGGTCACCGGGGAGCTGTTTTTT. Protein sequence: CASSVVGTGVTGELFF. Together with reference TRBV9 and TRBJ2-2, the CDR3 gives the full variable domain: DSGVTQTPKHLITATGQRVTLRCSPRSGDLSVYWYQQSLDQGLQFLIQYYNGEERAKGNILERFSAQQFPDLHSELNLSSLELGDSALYFCASSVVGTGVTGELFFGEGSRLTVL.

The rearrangement links TRBV6-5 to TRBJ1-3, with 7 bases matching TRBD1. Germline V gives CDR1 MNHEY, CDR2 SVGAGI. V lost 4 bases and J lost 3; bases outside the gene matches: 3. CDR3 length: 14 residues. Here the CDR3 reads CASSLDRSGNTIYF. CDR3 bases: TGTGCCAGCAGTTTGGACAGGAGTGGAAACACCATATATTTT.

The chain combines TRBV10-3 with TRBJ2-7, with 10 bases matching TRBD1. Germline V gene lookup returns CDR1 ENHRY and CDR2 SYGVKD. Germline trimming cut 7 bases from V and 7 bases from J; bases unmatched to any gene: 10. CDR3 length: 14 residues. The CDR3 spells CAITQGPDRGEQYF. The CDR3 bases are TGTGCCATCACCCAGGGTCCGGACAGGGGGGAGCAGTACTTC.

This clone appeared once. The chain carries TRBV9 and TRBJ2-7, with D uncertain. V gave up 4 bases and J gave up 2 bases, with 13 bases separating them. Germline V lookup: CDR1 SGDLS, CDR2 YYNGEE. The CDR3 covers 14 residues. In DNA, the CDR3 is TGTGCCAGCAGCTCCCGCTCACCCACCTACGAGCAGTACTTC. It translates to CASSSRSPTYEQYF.

The chain recombines TRBV5-1 with TRBJ2-2; D gene ambiguous. Trimming removed 4 bases from V and 6 bases from J, with 10 bases in between. Looked up from germline, CDR1 is SGHRS and CDR2 is YFSETQ. This CDR3 is built from 13 residues. DNA of the CDR3: TGCGCCAGCAGCCCAACTCTCCCCGGGGAGCTGTTTTTT. Translating gives CASSPTLPGELFF.

The chain combines TRBV5-1 with TRBJ1-6; a weak D match, TRBD1 (5 bases). This CDR3 is 15 amino acids long. The germline CDR1 and CDR2 sequences are SGHRS and YFSETQ. V was trimmed by 4 bases and J by 9 bases, leaving 17 bases between them. The CDR3 nucleotides read TGCGCCAGCAGCCTGGGGCGGATAATTGCTTCACCCCTCCACTTT. Protein: CASSLGRIIASPLHF. The full variable domain, with the rest looked up from reference TRBV5-1 and TRBJ1-6, is KAGVTQTPRYLIKTRGQQVTLSCSPISGHRSVSWYQQTPGQGLQFLFEYFSETQRNKGNFPGRFSGRQFSNSRSEMNVSTLELGDSALYLCASSLGRIIASPLHFGNGTRLTVT.

This clone was picked up one time. This rearrangement joins TRBV5-6 to TRBJ2-7; possible D gene TRBD2, 5 bases. The ends were cut back, 4 bases at V and 1 base at J, with 9 bases in the middle. This CDR3 is built from 13 residues. Germline CDR1 reads SGHDT; CDR2 reads YYEEEE. The CDR3 loop reads CASSPERSYEQYF. CDR3 coding DNA: TGTGCCAGCAGCCCGGAGCGGTCCTACGAGCAGTACTTC.

The chain carries TRBV28 and TRBJ1-5, with D uncertain. The CDR3 totals 14 residues. The V end lost 3 bases, the J end lost 0 bases, and 6 bases lay between the germline ends. Germline CDR1 is MDHEN and CDR2 is SYDVKM. The CDR3 sequence: CASSFGVSNQPQHF. CDR3 nucleotides: TGTGCCAGCAGTTTCGGGGTTAGCAATCAGCCCCAGCATTTT.

This clone was seen only once. V gene TRBV7-2 combines with J gene TRBJ1-2, with 9 bases that match TRBD1. The CDR3 runs 13 residues. J was trimmed by 7 bases and V by 8 bases; bases with no gene match: 8. Germline loops: CDR1 SGHTA, CDR2 FQGNSA. The CDR3 coding sequence is TGTGCCAGCTGGACGGGACAGGGAGGTGGCTACACCTTC. This gives the protein CASWTGQGGGYTF.

Points on this clone: Other DNA sequences in this specimen translate into the identical CDR3. The chain joins TRBV10-3 to TRBJ2-7; D may correspond to TRBD1 or TRBD2 (5 bases each). The germline V gene has CDR1 ENHRY and CDR2 SYGVKD. This CDR3 region has 14 residues. Trimming removed 3 bases from V and 2 bases from J, with 11 bases in between. The CDR3 protein is CAISEGPGPYEQYF. CDR3 sequence (DNA): TGTGCCATCAGTGAAGGACCGGGACCCTACGAGCAGTACTTC.

V gene TRBV5-1 combines with J gene TRBJ1-4; D perhaps matches TRBD1 (5 bases). From germline, CDR1 is SGHRS and CDR2 YFSETQ. The V end was cut by 0 bases, the J end by 2 bases, with 17 bases between. This CDR3 spans 18 amino acids. The chain's CDR3 is CASSLGGSTLSTNEKLFF. The DNA for the CDR3 is TGCGCCAGCAGCTTGGGGGGCAGCACCCTTAGTACTAATGAAAAACTGTTTTTT. Combining the CDR3 with reference TRBV5-1 and TRBJ1-4 gives the whole variable domain KAGVTQTPRYLIKTRGQQVTLSCSPISGHRSVSWYQQTPGQGLQFLFEYFSETQRNKGNFPGRFSGRQFSNSRSEMNVSTLELGDSALYLCASSLGGSTLSTNEKLFFGSGTQLSVL.

The chain links TRBV18 to TRBJ1-5; D gene unclear. Trimming took off 2 bases at V and 7 bases at J, with 9 bases between the two ends. The CDR3 sequence is 13 residues long. CDR1 and CDR2 (germline): KGHSH, LQKENI. The CDR3 DNA reads as TGTGCCAGCTCACCATGGGCTGGGCAGCCCCAGCATTTT. Translation gives CASSPWAGQPQHF.

The chain recombines TRBV10-2 with TRBJ2-5; TRBD2 might be the D (6 bases). CDR1 and CDR2 from the germline V gene are WSHSY and SAAADI. The germline V and J ends were trimmed by 4 bases and 9 bases, with 21 bases remaining between them. The CDR3 length is 15 residues. The CDR3 is CASSGSSGRIGAQYF. The DNA of the CDR3 is TGCGCCAGCAGTGGGAGTAGCGGACGCATCGGGGCCCAGTACTTC.